These 24 T cell receptor beta chains were all obtained from the same sample, sequenced in a study of OX40 agonist ivuxolimab in advanced cancers. To prepare the library, the immunoSEQ multiplex PCR assay was applied. As stored in TCRdb, this immuneACCESS dataset retains in-frame rearrangements with V and J assigned. A fraction of the clones does not appear; measured against another copy, unresolved V genes explain less than half of the discrepancy, and the remainder lacks a known reason. For this sample there are around 100,000 clones; around 93% appear just once. The ten largest clones add up to 0.54% of the sample. Sequencing used CD4+ or CD8+ T cells sorted from blood, obtained in a trial of the OX40 agonist ivuxolimab. All receptors come from an adult with an advanced solid tumor such as melanoma, head and neck, liver or kidney cancer.

This chain links TRBV7-9 with TRBJ1-1; the match to TRBD1 covers 11 bases. CDR1 is SEHNR and CDR2 is FQNEAQ in the germline V gene (reference sequence). This CDR3 spans 15 amino acids. J was trimmed by 4 bases and V by 0 bases; bases with no gene match: 1. CDR3 in amino acids: CASSLAGTGGTEAFF. Written as DNA, the CDR3 is TGTGCCAGCAGCTTAGCCGGGACAGGGGGCACTGAAGCTTTCTTT.

The chain has TRBV10-3 and TRBJ2-1; TRBD1 agrees at 10 bases. The germline V gene encodes CDR1 ENHRY and CDR2 SYGVKD. With 4 bases clipped from V and 7 bases from J, the junction kept 1 base outside the gene matches. This CDR3 has 13 residues. In nucleotides, the CDR3 is TGTGCCATCAGTGGGACAGGGGGGAATGAGCAGTTCTTC. This sequence encodes CAISGTGGNEQFF.

CDR3 nucleotides: TGTGCCAGCAGCTCTCGCGCCACAGATACGCAGTATTTT. The encoded protein is CASSSRATDTQYF. The chain is built from TRBV7-2 and TRBJ2-3; no clear D gene. CDR3 size: 13 residues. Germline loops: CDR1 SGHTA, CDR2 FQGNSA. V lost 4 bases, J lost 2 bases, and 7 bases lay in between.

The V call is TRBV11-2, the J call TRBJ2-2, with 8 nucleotides matching TRBD1. CDR1 and CDR2 (germline): SGHAT, FQNNGV. CDR3 length: 15 amino acids. Losses at the gene ends were 5 bases for V and 4 bases for J; bases not matched to a gene: 6. The CDR3 DNA follows: TGTGCCAGCAGCGCCAGGGGGCATGGCACCGGGGAGCTGTTTTTT. Protein: CASSARGHGTGELFF.

Remarks on this clone: One end of the junction varies from germline; a read error may be responsible. V gene TRBV5-8 combines with J gene TRBJ1-2, with 7 bases that match TRBD1. CDR3 length: 13 amino acids. Germline assignment: CDR1 SGHTS and CDR2 YDEGEE. CDR3 sequence: CASSLATFATGYF. In DNA form, the CDR3 reads TGTGCCAGCAGCTTGGCGACGTTTGCGACAGGGTACTTC.

The chain employs TRBV4-3 and TRBJ1-5; perhaps TRBD1 as D (6 bases). The V gene's germline CDR1 is LGHNA and CDR2 YSLEER. The V gene lost 0 bases and the J gene lost 2 bases, with 11 bases spanning the gap. The CDR3 consists of 16 residues. CDR3 coding DNA: TGCGCCAGCAGCCAAGATCAGGGGAGAGGCAATCAGCCCCAGCATTTT. It is translated as CASSQDQGRGNQPQHF.

The genes are TRBV30 and TRBJ2-5, with D unclear. The germline gives CDR1 GTSNPN, CDR2 SVGIG (reference sequence). This CDR3 spans 11 amino acids. The germline V and J ends were trimmed by 1 base and 5 bases, with 5 bases remaining between them. As DNA, the CDR3 is TGTGCCTGGAGTGGTAAGGAGACCCAGTACTTC. It encodes CAWSGKETQYF. Supplemented by reference TRBV30 and TRBJ2-5, the full variable domain reads SQTIHQWPATLVQPVGSPLSLECTVEGTSNPNLYWYRQAAGRGLQLLFYSVGIGQISSEVPQNLSASRPQDRQFILSSKKLLLSDSGFYLCAWSGKETQYFGPGTRLLVL.

The chain carries TRBV19 and TRBJ1-5; D is perhaps TRBD1 (5 bases). The ends were cut back, 4 bases at V and 5 bases at J, with 6 bases in the middle. Germline CDR1 is LNHDA and CDR2 is SQIVND (reference sequence). The CDR3 loop spans 12 amino acids. DNA of the CDR3: TGTGCCAGTAGTAGGGGACATCAGCCCCAGCATTTT. Protein: CASSRGHQPQHF.

The J gene is TRBJ1-4, the V gene TRBV4-1, with 7 positions matching TRBD1. The V gene end was trimmed by 4 bases and the J gene end by 10 bases; junction bases not matched to a gene: 6. The germline V gene encodes CDR1 MGHRA and CDR2 YSYEKL. This CDR3 contains 13 residues. The CDR3 sequence is CASSRMTGTKLFF. CDR3 nucleotide sequence: TGCGCCAGCAGCCGGATGACAGGGACAAAACTGTTTTTT.

The chain employs TRBV28 and TRBJ2-1; 8 bases fit TRBD2. The V segment lost 2 bases and the J segment 4 bases; nucleotides outside the gene matches: 10. Germline V gene lookup returns CDR1 MDHEN and CDR2 SYDVKM. This CDR3 region has 17 residues. CDR3: CASSLGGRSALYNEQFF. The CDR3 DNA sequence: TGTGCCAGCAGTTTAGGCGGGAGGTCCGCTTTATACAATGAGCAGTTCTTC.

The count of this clone is one. The V call is TRBV18, the J call TRBJ1-1; D is uncertain. The CDR3 contains 16 residues. V was trimmed by 3 bases and J by 4 bases, leaving 18 bases between them. Germline CDR1 KGHSH, CDR2 LQKENI. The CDR3 is CASSPDAPGWGTEAFF. The CDR3 DNA reads TGTGCCAGCTCACCTGACGCCCCCGGGTGGGGCACTGAAGCTTTCTTT.

This chain connects TRBV4-3 to TRBJ2-3; D perhaps matches TRBD2 (5 bases). The V and J ends lost 0 bases and 4 bases respectively, with 5 bases between them. Germline CDR1 is LGHNA and CDR2 is YSLEER. This CDR3 region has 13 residues. In nucleotides, the CDR3 is TGCGCCAGCAGCCAAGAGGAGGCAGATACGCAGTATTTT. As protein: CASSQEEADTQYF.

The chain has TRBV19 and TRBJ2-5, with 7 bases fitting TRBD1. This CDR3 is 14 amino acids long. J gave up 5 bases and V 7 bases, and 10 bases lay outside the gene matches. Germline V lookup: CDR1 LNHDA, CDR2 SQIVND (reference sequence). CDR3 in DNA: TGTGCCAGTACCCCAAGGGGGCGCGGGGAGACCCAGTACTTC. It specifies CASTPRGRGETQYF.

The chain uses TRBV7-8 and TRBJ2-1; a weak D match, TRBD1 (5 bases). The length of the CDR3 is 16 residues. V gave up 0 bases and J gave up 10 bases, with 19 bases separating them. Germline V CDR1 and CDR2: SGHVS, FQNEAQ. CDR3 loop: CASSLASTPSWGEQFF. The CDR3, as DNA: TGTGCCAGCAGCTTAGCGTCGACACCCAGTTGGGGCGAGCAGTTCTTC.

This rearrangement joins TRBV6-4 to TRBJ2-1; D ambiguous. In germline, CDR1 is MRHNA, CDR2 SNTAGT. The V gene lost 8 bases and the J gene lost 0 bases, with 14 bases spanning the gap. The CDR3 spans 15 residues. CDR3 sequence (DNA): TGTGCCAGCTCGGTGACCTTCAGCTCCTACAATGAGCAGTTCTTC. The encoded protein is CASSVTFSSYNEQFF.

The chain combines TRBV7-9 with TRBJ2-5, with no clear D. This CDR3 region has 12 residues. The V end was cut by 4 bases, the J end by 5 bases, with 8 bases between. The germline gives CDR1 SEHNR, CDR2 FQNEAQ (reference sequence). The CDR3, as DNA: TGTGCCAGCAGCTCCGTCCCTGAGACCCAGTACTTC. Protein product: CASSSVPETQYF. The variable domain in full, with the rest retrieved from reference TRBV7-9 and TRBJ2-5, is DTGVSQNPRHKITKRGQNVTFRCDPISEHNRLYWYRQTLGQGPEFLTYFQNEAQLEKSRLLSDRFSAERPKGSFSTLEIQRTEQGDSAMYLCASSSVPETQYFGPGTRLLVL.

The chain couples TRBV7-2 to TRBJ1-1, with 7 bases matching TRBD1. The CDR3 has 14 residues. After removal of 4 bases from V and 1 base from J, the junction contained 3 bases not matched to a gene. CDR1 and CDR2 from the germline V gene are SGHTA and FQGNSA. This chain's CDR3 is CASSWDRKNTEAFF. The CDR3 nucleotides read TGTGCCAGCAGCTGGGACAGAAAGAACACTGAAGCTTTCTTT.

This chain connects TRBV4-2 to TRBJ2-3, with 9 bases fitting TRBD2. The CDR3 has 17 residues. Germline assignment: CDR1 LGHNA and CDR2 YNFKEQ. V trimming: 7 bases; J trimming: 2 bases; junction bases outside the gene matches: 13. In DNA, the CDR3 is TGTGCCAGCACCTTCTTGGCGGGAGGGCGATACACAGATACGCAGTATTTT. The encoded protein is CASTFLAGGRYTDTQYF.

J is TRBJ2-7 and V is TRBV5-1, with D uncertain. V was trimmed by 1 base and J by 6 bases, leaving 11 bases between them. Germline V gene sequence: CDR1 SGHRS, CDR2 YFSETQ. CDR3 size: 13 residues. CDR3 bases: TGCGCCAGCAGCTTGTCAGGTCACGGCGAGCAGTACTTC. Translated: CASSLSGHGEQYF. Full variable domain (rest looked up from reference TRBV5-1 and TRBJ2-7): KAGVTQTPRYLIKTRGQQVTLSCSPISGHRSVSWYQQTPGQGLQFLFEYFSETQRNKGNFPGRFSGRQFSNSRSEMNVSTLELGDSALYLCASSLSGHGEQYFGPGTRLTVT.

The chain links TRBV19 to TRBJ2-3, with 12 bases matching TRBD2. The CDR3 spans 16 residues. After removal of 7 bases from V and 5 bases from J, the junction contained 10 bases not matched to a gene. The germline V gene has CDR1 LNHDA and CDR2 SQIVND (reference sequence). In DNA, the CDR3 is TGTGCCAGTAACTCGCCAGGGGGACTAGCGGGAGATACGCAGTATTTT. It translates to CASNSPGGLAGDTQYF.

The rearrangement joins TRBV25-1 to TRBJ2-2; 7 nucleotides align to TRBD2. J lost 2 bases, V lost 4 bases, and 1 base had no gene match. CDR1 MGHDK and CDR2 SYGVNS come from the germline V gene. The length of the CDR3 is 14 residues. DNA for the CDR3: TGTGCCAGCAGTGGCGGGAGTAACACCGGGGAGCTGTTTTTT. Translated, it gives CASSGGSNTGELFF.

This clone was counted a single time. This sequence joins TRBV5-4 and TRBJ2-5, with D tentatively TRBD1 (5 bases). Germline lookup yields CDR1 SGHNT and CDR2 YYREEE (reference sequence). This CDR3 has 14 amino acids. V was pared by 2 bases and J by 3 bases, with 11 bases between. CDR3 sequence: CASSFRLTEETQYF. The CDR3, as DNA: TGTGCCAGCAGCTTTCGGCTGACAGAAGAGACCCAGTACTTC.

The chain employs TRBV4-2 and TRBJ2-7, with D possibly TRBD1 on 6 matching bases. The V gene lost 0 bases and the J gene lost 1 base, with 10 bases spanning the gap. The V gene's germline CDR1 is LGHNA and CDR2 YNFKEQ. The CDR3 is made up of 15 amino acids. The CDR3 loop reads CASSQDVQGSYEQYF. Here the CDR3 DNA reads TGTGCCAGCAGCCAAGATGTACAGGGATCCTACGAGCAGTACTTC.

The chain is built from TRBV9 and TRBJ1-1; D is possibly TRBD1 (5 bases). CDR3 size: 15 residues. V was pared by 1 base and J by 2 bases, with 12 bases between. CDR1 and CDR2 from the germline V gene are SGDLS and YYNGEE. For the CDR3, the DNA is TGTGCCAGCAGCGTACAGGGCCTACCAAACACTGAAGCTTTCTTT. Its protein product is CASSVQGLPNTEAFF.